This passage covers 3 T cell receptor beta chains from one sample sequenced in a study of molecular identifiers for immune sequencing clone quantification. MiXCR, applied by TCRdb to the PCR reads, yields one record per CDR3 protein. The table shows some 590,000 distinct CDR3 sequences, with 25% occurring only once. Sequencing was performed on naive CD8+ T cells from blood, with Jurkat cell RNA spiked in. Subset of the sample: FACS-sorted CD8+CD4-CCR7+CD45RA+ naive T cells. The receptors were sampled from a human donor in good health. Some libraries in this study had Jurkat cell RNA spiked in.

V usage is TRBV27 and J usage is TRBJ2-5, with no clear D. Trimming removed 7 bases from V and 3 bases from J, with 15 bases in between. Germline V gives CDR1 MNHEY, CDR2 SMNVEV (reference sequence). The CDR3 runs to 14 residues. The CDR3 DNA reads as TGTGCCAGCAACCCGACACCGGTCAAAGAGACCCAGTACTTC. Translated, it gives CASNPTPVKETQYF.

In this sample, this clonotype turned up a few times. The chain employs TRBV27 and TRBJ1-1; D not resolved. This CDR3 comprises 15 residues. V was clipped by 0 bases and J by 5 bases, with 13 bases between them. Germline CDR1 and CDR2: MNHEY and SMNVEV (reference sequence). CDR3 DNA: TGTGCCAGCAGTTTATCTAAGTGGGCTTGGACTGAAGCTTTCTTT. Its protein product is CASSLSKWAWTEAFF.

This chain uses TRBV7-2 with TRBJ2-7; D is unclear. The CDR3 loop spans 14 amino acids. Germline V lookup: CDR1 SGHTA, CDR2 FQGNSA. The V end lost 3 bases, the J end lost 0 bases, and 9 bases lay between the germline ends. The DNA for the CDR3 is TGTGCCAGCAGCTTCTCCCCCTTCTCCTACGAGCAGTACTTC. As protein: CASSFSPFSYEQYF.